Included here is one T cell receptor beta chain sequence, with context. Its antigen is as yet unknown. These data come from a study of T-cell reconstitution after alpha-beta-depleted transplantation in children. Findings and caveats of the study: Alpha-beta T cells present about two months after transplant were reported to originate from several hundred expanded graft clones. In some patients, recipient T cells and intrathymic progenitors surviving conditioning explained high day-60 diversity. Newly generated T cells supplied most T-cell counts and diversity one year post-transplant.

TCRbeta library construction was performed incorporating unique molecular identifiers. From the PCR reads, TCRdb called clonotypes with MiXCR, one entry per CDR3 protein. This table holds around 580,000 distinct CDR3 sequences, over 25% found once. Germline V CDR1 and CDR2: MDHEN, SYDVKM. The CDR3 has 16 amino acids. J was trimmed by 2 bases and V by 7 bases; bases with no gene match: 13. The sequence came from a boy under three years old with Wiskott-Aldrich syndrome, due to receive a stem cell transplant. V usage is TRBV28 and J usage is TRBJ2-7, with 8 bases matching TRBD2. Sequenced here: PBMCs, sampled before TCRalphabeta/CD19-depleted stem cell transplant. The CDR3 sequence: CASTTHERESAYEQYF. DNA of the CDR3: TGTGCCAGCACTACTCACGAGCGGGAGTCCGCCTACGAGCAGTACTTC.